The 22 T cell receptor beta chains reported below all come from one sample, sequenced in a study of blood T cell repertoires in COVID-19. The assay was immunoSEQ multiplex PCR, and TCRdb's table has in-frame clones only and misses some. Of 130,000 or so clones listed, approximately 81% are singletons. Sequenced: peripheral blood. The receptor set was obtained from a man between 60 and 70 years old with acute or convalescent COVID-19.

The chain has TRBV28 and TRBJ2-5; D unresolved. With 6 bases removed from V and 1 base from J, the gap between germline ends came to 12 bases. From germline, CDR1 is MDHEN and CDR2 SYDVKM. CDR3 length equals 14 residues. CDR3: CASRPSWAQETQYF. The CDR3 DNA sequence: TGTGCCAGCAGGCCCTCATGGGCCCAAGAGACCCAGTACTTC.

This clone has a count of ten or more. The V gene is TRBV11-2, the J gene TRBJ2-1; D possibly corresponds to TRBD2 (6 bases). V lost 5 bases and J 9 bases, leaving 11 bases between the germline ends. The CDR3 contains 12 residues. Germline V gene data show CDR1 as SGHAT and CDR2 as FQNNGV. The CDR3 protein is CASSQTRSEQFF. DNA for the CDR3: TGTGCCAGCAGCCAGACTAGGTCTGAGCAGTTCTTC.

The chain employs TRBV5-6 and TRBJ1-2; 8 bases are shared with TRBD1. The CDR3 contains 16 residues. CDR1 is SGHDT and CDR2 is YYEEEE in the germline V gene. Germline trimming cut 4 bases from V and 3 bases from J; bases unmatched to any gene: 11. In DNA, the CDR3 is TGTGCCAGCAGCCTGGAAACTAGGGACAGGTACTATGGCTACACCTTC. It yields the protein CASSLETRDRYYGYTF.

Only one count was recorded for this clone. This rearrangement joins TRBV12-3 or TRBV12-4 to TRBJ1-1; a weak D match, TRBD1 (6 bases). This CDR3 is built from 13 residues. Trimming cost V 2 bases and J 4 bases, with 8 bases left between them. CDR3 nucleotide sequence: TGTGCCAGCAGTTTAACAGGGTTCACTGAAGCTTTCTTT. It codes for CASSLTGFTEAFF.

The gene calls are TRBV7-8 and TRBJ1-1; D gene unclear. Between the trimmed V and J ends, which lost 5 bases and 10 bases, there was a span of 20 bases. This CDR3 comprises 14 residues. Germline V lookup: CDR1 SGHVS, CDR2 FQNEAQ. The CDR3 DNA reads TGTGCCAGCAGCAACCGGGAAATTTCTCTGGGAGCTTTCTTT. It encodes CASSNREISLGAFF. The full variable domain, its missing parts supplied by reference TRBV7-8 and TRBJ1-1, is GAGVSQSPRYKVAKRGQDVALRCDPISGHVSLFWYQQALGQGPEFLTYFQNEAQLDKSGLPSDRFFAERPEGSVSTLKIQRTQQEDSAVYLCASSNREISLGAFFGQGTRLTVV.

This sequence joins TRBV19 and TRBJ2-1; D uncertain. CDR1 LNHDA and CDR2 SQIVND come from the germline V gene (reference sequence). Deletions cut 5 bases from V and 4 bases from J, with 15 bases between. The CDR3 is 15 amino acids. CDR3: CASSLELLSYNEQFF. The CDR3 DNA reads TGTGCCAGTAGTTTGGAGCTTCTTTCATACAATGAGCAGTTCTTC.

V gene TRBV5-1 combines with J gene TRBJ1-6, with 12 positions matching TRBD1. CDR3 length equals 17 residues. From germline, CDR1 is SGHRS and CDR2 YFSETQ. V was clipped by 3 bases and J by 4 bases; unmatched bases: 5. The CDR3: CASSSGTGGGYNSPLHF. Written as DNA, the CDR3 is TGCGCCAGCAGCTCCGGGACAGGGGGCGGATATAATTCACCCCTCCACTTT.

The rearrangement uses TRBV7-2 and TRBJ1-5; TRBD1 agrees at 10 bases. The CDR3 is 16 residues long. Germline CDR1 reads SGHTA; CDR2 reads FQGNSA. V shed 5 bases and J 1 base; nucleotides not matched to a gene: 5. The CDR3 DNA follows: TGTGCCAGCAGCCCGACAGGGGGCGAGAGCAATCAGCCCCAGCATTTT. Encoded protein: CASSPTGGESNQPQHF.

The chain is built from TRBV28 and TRBJ2-3; no clear D. The V end was cut by 6 bases, the J end by 1 base, with 5 bases between. Germline loops: CDR1 MDHEN, CDR2 SYDVKM. CDR3 length equals 12 residues. The CDR3: CASRSGTDTQYF. CDR3 bases: TGTGCCAGCAGGAGCGGCACAGATACGCAGTATTTT.

The chain carries TRBV12-3 or TRBV12-4 and TRBJ2-7; D unresolved. Trimming left V 1 base short and J 2 bases short, with 6 bases between. CDR3 length: 13 residues. CDR3 region: CASSLDSPYEQYF. The DNA of the CDR3 is TGTGCCAGCAGTTTAGACAGTCCCTACGAGCAGTACTTC.

This clone was seen only once. The chain uses TRBV5-8 and TRBJ2-2, with 10 bases that match TRBD1. Per the germline V gene, CDR1 is SGHTS and CDR2 is YDEGEE. The CDR3 contains 17 residues. V lost 4 bases, J lost 3 bases, and 9 bases stayed unmatched. In nucleotides, the CDR3 is TGTGCCAGCAGCCAGGGACAGGGGAGAGGATACACCGGGGAGCTGTTTTTT. Translating gives CASSQGQGRGYTGELFF.

This rearrangement joins TRBV12-3 or TRBV12-4 to TRBJ2-3; D unclear. Trimming cost V 9 bases and J 5 bases, with 15 bases left between them. The CDR3 spans 13 residues. The CDR3 loop reads CASRFPNGDTQYF. Written as DNA, the CDR3 is TGTGCCAGTCGATTTCCAAACGGAGATACGCAGTATTTT.

The count of this clone is one. This sample includes further DNA sequences coding for the same CDR3. The chain is built from TRBV18 and TRBJ2-7; 8 bases match TRBD1. CDR3 length: 14 residues. V lost 2 bases to trimming and J lost 1 base; unmatched junction nucleotides: 1. Germline lookup yields CDR1 KGHSH and CDR2 LQKENI. The CDR3 loop reads CASSPGTGSYEQYF. The CDR3 DNA is TGTGCCAGCTCACCAGGGACAGGTTCCTACGAGCAGTACTTC.

The chain recombines TRBV5-6 with TRBJ2-7; 9 bases agree with TRBD2. V was clipped by 4 bases and J by 6 bases; unmatched bases: 11. The CDR3 runs 15 residues. CDR1 SGHDT and CDR2 YYEEEE come from the germline V gene. In nucleotides, the CDR3 is TGTGCCAGCAGCCTTAGCGGGAGCGCTCCGGGCGAGCAGTACTTC. It yields the protein CASSLSGSAPGEQYF. The whole variable domain, filled in from reference TRBV5-6 and TRBJ2-7, reads DAGVTQSPTHLIKTRGQQVTLRCSPKSGHDTVSWYQQALGQGPQFIFQYYEEEERQRGNFPDRFSGHQFPNYSSELNVNALLLGDSALYLCASSLSGSAPGEQYFGPGTRLTVT.

The rearrangement links TRBV10-1 to TRBJ2-2; 8 nucleotides agree with TRBD1. This CDR3 comprises 16 residues. Trimming at V came to 0 bases and at J to 9 bases, leaving 9 bases not matched to a gene. The germline V gene encodes CDR1 WNHNN and CDR2 SYGVQD (reference sequence). Here the CDR3 reads CASSESRTGFSRELFF. The CDR3 nucleotides read TGCGCCAGCAGTGAGTCGAGGACAGGGTTTTCCAGGGAGCTGTTTTTT.

This clone has just one count. V and J are TRBV7-3 and TRBJ1-6; D gene uncertain. Germline CDR1 and CDR2: SGHTA and FQGTGA. V was trimmed by 0 bases and J by 13 bases, leaving 10 bases between them. The CDR3 has 13 amino acids. CDR3 in amino acids: CASSLTGTGPLHF. The CDR3 nucleotides are TGTGCCAGCAGCTTAACGGGTACGGGTCCCCTCCACTTT.

This sequence joins TRBV6-6 and TRBJ2-1, with 8 bases lining up with TRBD1. The V gene end was trimmed by 0 bases and the J gene end by 5 bases; junction bases not matched to a gene: 6. CDR1 is MNHNY and CDR2 is SVGAGI in the germline V gene (reference sequence). The CDR3 sequence is 16 residues long. CDR3 bases: TGTGCCAGCAGTTACTCGACAGGGGCGATTAACAATGAGCAGTTCTTC. Its translation: CASSYSTGAINNEQFF.

The chain uses TRBV27 and TRBJ2-2, with D perhaps matching TRBD1 (6 bases). Looked up from germline, CDR1 is MNHEY and CDR2 is SMNVEV (reference sequence). The ends were cut back, 8 bases at V and 5 bases at J, with 27 bases in the middle. This CDR3 region has 18 residues. CDR3 region: CASGRTSTYRVLTGELFF. The CDR3 region has the DNA TGTGCCAGCGGTCGGACTTCCACTTACAGGGTTTTGACCGGGGAGCTGTTTTTT.

The rearrangement joins TRBV11-2 to TRBJ1-2, with 8 bases fitting TRBD1. J lost 4 bases, V lost 1 base, and 2 bases had no gene match. The germline V gene encodes CDR1 SGHAT and CDR2 FQNNGV. The CDR3 contains 14 residues. CDR3 nucleotide sequence: TGTGCCAGCAGCTTAGCAGGGGGCAGCTATGGCTACACCTTC. Protein sequence: CASSLAGGSYGYTF.

This chain links TRBV6-5 with TRBJ1-1, with D possibly being TRBD1 (6 bases). Trimming stripped 4 bases from V and 0 bases from J, with 12 bases between. CDR1 MNHEY and CDR2 SVGAGI come from the germline V gene. The CDR3 is made up of 15 amino acids. The CDR3 nucleotides read TGTGCCAGCAGTTGGAACCGACAGGTGAACACTGAAGCTTTCTTT. Its protein is CASSWNRQVNTEAFF.

This chain uses TRBV19 with TRBJ1-2, with D uncertain. Germline V CDR1 and CDR2: LNHDA, SQIVND (reference sequence). Deletions cut 3 bases from V and 1 base from J, with 15 bases between. CDR3 length equals 16 residues. CDR3: CASSIPTRNSNYGYTF. Written as DNA, the CDR3 is TGTGCCAGTAGTATCCCTACGCGGAATAGTAACTATGGCTACACCTTC. Filled out from reference TRBV19 and TRBJ1-2, the complete variable domain reads DGGITQSPKYLFRKEGQNVTLSCEQNLNHDAMYWYRQDPGQGLRLIYYSQIVNDFQKGDIAEGYSVSREKKESFPLTVTSAQKNPTAFYLCASSIPTRNSNYGYTFGSGTRLTVV.

The CDR3 protein is CSASPGSNSPLHF. The CDR3 DNA sequence: TGCAGTGCTAGTCCGGGGAGTAATTCACCCCTCCACTTT. This sequence joins TRBV20-1 and TRBJ1-6, with D unresolved. The CDR3 has 13 amino acids. Germline V CDR1 and CDR2: DFQATT, SNEGSKA (reference sequence). V was pared by 3 bases and J by 6 bases, with 9 bases between.